The count of the clone carrying this TCR beta chain is one. Its matching antigen is unknown. This sample is drawn from a study of response to subunit inactivated influenza vaccine. Broader study findings: With each seasonal influenza vaccination, the authors suggested, few new T cells are recruited.

The germline V gene has CDR1 MDHEN and CDR2 SYDVKM. Trimming took 3 bases from V and 8 from J; bases not matched to a gene: 2. This CDR3 comprises 14 residues. One entry per CDR3 protein results from TCRdb running MiXCR on the RT-PCR reads. The repertoire consists of roughly 760,000 distinct CDR3 sequences, with about 20% occurring once and the leading ten covering more than 8.5%. The V gene is TRBV28, the J gene TRBJ2-1, with 12 bases identical to TRBD2. The sequencing used PBMCs from blood, collected more than 4 days after vaccination. This TCR came from a man aged 45-65 years who received an inactivated influenza vaccine. In DNA, the CDR3 is TGTGCCAGCAGTTTGACTAGCGGGGGACATGAGCAGTTCTTC. This translates into CASSLTSGGHEQFF. Supplemented by reference TRBV28 and TRBJ2-1, the full variable domain reads DVKVTQSSRYLVKRTGEKVFLECVQDMDHENMFWYRQDPGLGLRLIYFSYDVKMKEKGDIPEGYSVSREKKERFSLILESASTNQTSMYLCASSLTSGGHEQFFGPGTRLTVL.